This T cell receptor beta chain was profiled in a study of spatial heterogeneity in lung cancer. CDR3 size: 18 residues. V shed 0 bases, J shed 0 bases, and the junction held 6 bases outside the gene matches. This clonotype was picked up many times. Time point: blood at routine non-recurrence follow-up after resection. TCRs were sequenced from unsorted whole RNA of tumor, nontumor lung or PBMC. Each CDR3 protein gets one entry after TCRdb re-called the 5' RACE reads with MiXCR. This table has over 45,000 distinct CDR3 sequences, about 11% appearing once. This chain connects TRBV12-3 or TRBV12-4 to TRBJ1-4; 8 nucleotides align to TRBD1. This specimen consisted of PBMCs, obtained at follow-up. The clonotype comes from a male donor with early-stage non-small cell lung cancer. The CDR3 spells CASSLAGQGISTNEKLFF. For the CDR3, the DNA is TGTGCCAGCAGTTTAGCTGGACAGGGAATCTCAACTAATGAAAAACTGTTTTTT.